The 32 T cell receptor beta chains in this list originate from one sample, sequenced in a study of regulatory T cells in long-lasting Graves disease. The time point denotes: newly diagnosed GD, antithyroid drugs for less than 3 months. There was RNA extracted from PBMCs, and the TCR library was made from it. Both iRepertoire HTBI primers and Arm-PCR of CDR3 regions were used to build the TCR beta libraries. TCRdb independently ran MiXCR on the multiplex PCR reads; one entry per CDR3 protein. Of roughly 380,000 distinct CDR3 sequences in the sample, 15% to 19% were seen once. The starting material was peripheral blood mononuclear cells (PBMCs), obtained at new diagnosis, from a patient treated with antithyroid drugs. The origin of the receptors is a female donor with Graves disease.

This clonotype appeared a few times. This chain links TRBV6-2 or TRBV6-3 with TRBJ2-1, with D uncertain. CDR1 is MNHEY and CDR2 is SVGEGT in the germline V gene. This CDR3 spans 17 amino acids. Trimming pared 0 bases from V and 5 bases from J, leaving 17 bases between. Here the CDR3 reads CASSYSLDRKRNNEQFF. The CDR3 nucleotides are TGTGCCAGCAGTTACTCTCTAGACCGCAAAAGAAACAATGAGCAGTTCTTC.

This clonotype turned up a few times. CDR3: CSATPSGASGEQFF. CDR3 nucleotides: TGCAGTGCTACCCCTAGCGGGGCCTCGGGGGAGCAGTTCTTC. The chain recombines TRBV20-1 with TRBJ2-1; 9 bases line up with TRBD2. Germline V lookup: CDR1 DFQATT, CDR2 SNEGSKA (reference sequence). The length of the CDR3 is 14 residues. Unmatched junction bases numbered 11, after V lost 4 bases and J lost 10 bases.

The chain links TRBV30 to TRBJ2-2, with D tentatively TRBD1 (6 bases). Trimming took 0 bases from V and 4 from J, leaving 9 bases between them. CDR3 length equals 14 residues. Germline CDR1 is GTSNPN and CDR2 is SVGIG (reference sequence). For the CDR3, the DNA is TGTGCCTGGAGTGTAACAGGGAGCACCGGGGAGCTGTTTTTT. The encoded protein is CAWSVTGSTGELFF.

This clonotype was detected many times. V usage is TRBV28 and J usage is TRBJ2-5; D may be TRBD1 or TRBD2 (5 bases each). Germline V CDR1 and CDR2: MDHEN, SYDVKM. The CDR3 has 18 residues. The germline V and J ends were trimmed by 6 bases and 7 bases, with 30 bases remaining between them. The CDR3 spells CASSLDSARGPLWGTQYF. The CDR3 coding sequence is TGTGCCAGCAGCCTTGATTCTGCCCGGGGCCCTCTGTGGGGGACCCAGTACTTC.

The CDR3: CASSLDLYRAGDTQYF. CDR3 coding DNA: TGTGCCAGCAGCTTGGATTTGTACAGGGCTGGAGATACGCAGTATTTT. The chain links TRBV5-6 to TRBJ2-3; TRBD1 is a possible D gene (6 bases). The CDR3 sequence is 16 residues long. In germline, CDR1 is SGHDT, CDR2 YYEEEE. Trimming took off 0 bases at V and 5 bases at J, with 16 bases between the two ends. The whole variable domain, filled in from reference TRBV5-6 and TRBJ2-3, reads DAGVTQSPTHLIKTRGQQVTLRCSPKSGHDTVSWYQQALGQGPQFIFQYYEEEERQRGNFPDRFSGHQFPNYSSELNVNALLLGDSALYLCASSLDLYRAGDTQYFGPGTRLTVL.

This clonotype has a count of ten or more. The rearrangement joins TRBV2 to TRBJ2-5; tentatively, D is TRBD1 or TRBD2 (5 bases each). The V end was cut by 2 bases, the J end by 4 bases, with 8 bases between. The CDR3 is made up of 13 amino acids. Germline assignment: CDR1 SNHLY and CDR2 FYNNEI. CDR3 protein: CASSEMGTETQYF. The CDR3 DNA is TGTGCCAGCAGTGAAATGGGGACAGAGACCCAGTACTTC.

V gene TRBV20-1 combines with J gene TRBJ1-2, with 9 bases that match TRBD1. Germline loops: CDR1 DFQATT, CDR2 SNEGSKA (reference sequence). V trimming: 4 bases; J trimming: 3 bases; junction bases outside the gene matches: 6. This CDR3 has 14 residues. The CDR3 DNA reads TGCAGTGCTACGGACAGGGGAGGATACTATGGCTACACCTTC. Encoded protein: CSATDRGGYYGYTF.

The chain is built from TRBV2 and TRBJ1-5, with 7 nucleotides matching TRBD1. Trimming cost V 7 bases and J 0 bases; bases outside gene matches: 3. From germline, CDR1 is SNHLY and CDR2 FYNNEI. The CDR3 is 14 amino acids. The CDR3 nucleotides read TGTGCCAGCACCGGGACAGATAGCAATCAGCCCCAGCATTTT. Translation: CASTGTDSNQPQHF.

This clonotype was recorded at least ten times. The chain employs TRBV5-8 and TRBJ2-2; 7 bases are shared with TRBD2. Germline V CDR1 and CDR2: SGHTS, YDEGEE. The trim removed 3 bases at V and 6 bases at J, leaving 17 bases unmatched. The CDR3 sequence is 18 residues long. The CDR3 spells CASSSMTGGGVRPGELFF. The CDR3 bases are TGTGCCAGCAGCTCCATGACGGGAGGCGGGGTCCGTCCCGGGGAGCTGTTTTTT.

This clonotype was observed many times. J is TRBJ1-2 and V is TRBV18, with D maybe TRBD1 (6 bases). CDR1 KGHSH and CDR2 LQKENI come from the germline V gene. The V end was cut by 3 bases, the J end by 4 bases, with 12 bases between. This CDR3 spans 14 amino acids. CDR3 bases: TGTGCCAGCTCACCCCCGGACAGAATCTATGGCTACACCTTC. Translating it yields CASSPPDRIYGYTF.

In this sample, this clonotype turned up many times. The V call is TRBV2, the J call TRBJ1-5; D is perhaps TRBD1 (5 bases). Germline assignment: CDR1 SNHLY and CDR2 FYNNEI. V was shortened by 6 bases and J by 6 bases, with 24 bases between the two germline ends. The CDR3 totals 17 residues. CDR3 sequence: CASSPASPTGPGQPQHF. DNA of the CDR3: TGTGCCAGCAGCCCCGCCTCCCCTACAGGCCCGGGTCAGCCCCAGCATTTT.

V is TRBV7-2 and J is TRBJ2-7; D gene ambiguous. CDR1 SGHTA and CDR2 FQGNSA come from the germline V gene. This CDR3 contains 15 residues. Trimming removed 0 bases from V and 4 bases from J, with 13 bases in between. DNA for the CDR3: TGTGCCAGCAGCTTAGCCCCCGTGAGAGGATACGAGCAGTACTTC. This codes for CASSLAPVRGYEQYF.

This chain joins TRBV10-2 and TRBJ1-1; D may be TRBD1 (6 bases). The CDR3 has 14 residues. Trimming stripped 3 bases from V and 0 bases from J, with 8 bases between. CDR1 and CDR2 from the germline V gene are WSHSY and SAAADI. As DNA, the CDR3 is TGCGCCAGCAGTGATGGGGGCCTGAACACTGAAGCTTTCTTT. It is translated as CASSDGGLNTEAFF.

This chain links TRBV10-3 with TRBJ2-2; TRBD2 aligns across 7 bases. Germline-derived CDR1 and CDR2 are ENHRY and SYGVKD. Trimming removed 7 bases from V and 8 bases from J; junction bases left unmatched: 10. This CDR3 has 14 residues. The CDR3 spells CAITRDYREGELFF. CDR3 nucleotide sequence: TGTGCCATCACTCGGGACTACCGTGAGGGGGAGCTGTTTTTT.

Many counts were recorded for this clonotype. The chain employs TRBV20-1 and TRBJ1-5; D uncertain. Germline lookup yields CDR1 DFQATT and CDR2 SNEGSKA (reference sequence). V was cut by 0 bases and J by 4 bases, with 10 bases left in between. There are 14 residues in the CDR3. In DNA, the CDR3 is TGCAGTGCTAGAGATGTGACACGGAATCAGCCCCAGCATTTT. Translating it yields CSARDVTRNQPQHF.

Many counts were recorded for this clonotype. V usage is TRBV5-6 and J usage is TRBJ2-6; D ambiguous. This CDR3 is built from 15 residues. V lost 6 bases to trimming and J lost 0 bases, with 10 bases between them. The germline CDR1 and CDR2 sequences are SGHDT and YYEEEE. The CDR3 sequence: CASTRPSSGANVLTF. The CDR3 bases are TGTGCCAGCACCAGACCGAGCTCTGGGGCCAACGTCCTGACTTTC. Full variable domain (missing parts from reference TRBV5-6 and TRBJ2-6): DAGVTQSPTHLIKTRGQQVTLRCSPKSGHDTVSWYQQALGQGPQFIFQYYEEEERQRGNFPDRFSGHQFPNYSSELNVNALLLGDSALYLCASTRPSSGANVLTFGAGSRLTVL.

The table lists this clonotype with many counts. The CDR3 DNA follows: TGTGCCAGCGGCTACAGCGGGCAAGAGACCCAGTACTTC. As protein: CASGYSGQETQYF. The rearrangement uses TRBV6-1 and TRBJ2-5; weak D call: TRBD2 (6 bases). There are 13 residues in the CDR3. The germline gives CDR1 MNHNS, CDR2 SASEGT. The V end was cut by 8 bases, the J end by 2 bases, with 12 bases between.

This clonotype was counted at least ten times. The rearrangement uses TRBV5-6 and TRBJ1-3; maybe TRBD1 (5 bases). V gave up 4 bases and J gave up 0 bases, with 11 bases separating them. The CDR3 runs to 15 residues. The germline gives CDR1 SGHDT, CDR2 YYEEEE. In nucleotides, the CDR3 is TGTGCCAGCAGCCTGGGACGGGCCTCTGGAAACACCATATATTTT. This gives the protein CASSLGRASGNTIYF.

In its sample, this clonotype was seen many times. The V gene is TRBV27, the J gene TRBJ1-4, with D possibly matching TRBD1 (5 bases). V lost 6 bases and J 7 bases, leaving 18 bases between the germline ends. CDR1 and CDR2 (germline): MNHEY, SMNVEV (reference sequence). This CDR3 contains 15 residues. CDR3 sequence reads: CASRVGRGETEKLFF. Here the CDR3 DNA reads TGTGCCAGCAGGGTGGGTCGGGGGGAGACTGAAAAACTGTTTTTT.

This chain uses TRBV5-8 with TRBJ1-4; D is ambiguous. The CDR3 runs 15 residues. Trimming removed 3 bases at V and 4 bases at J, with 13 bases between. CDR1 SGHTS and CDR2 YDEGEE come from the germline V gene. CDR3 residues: CASSYGGARNEKLFF. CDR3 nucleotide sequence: TGTGCCAGCAGCTATGGAGGTGCGCGTAATGAAAAACTGTTTTTT.

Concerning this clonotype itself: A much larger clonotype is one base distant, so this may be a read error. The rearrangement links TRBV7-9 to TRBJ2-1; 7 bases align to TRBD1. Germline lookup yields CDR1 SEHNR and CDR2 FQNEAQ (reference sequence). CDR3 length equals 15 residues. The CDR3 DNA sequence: TGTGCCAGCAGCCGAACAGGGGACGCCTACAATGAGCAGCTCTTC. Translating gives CASSRTGDAYNEQLF. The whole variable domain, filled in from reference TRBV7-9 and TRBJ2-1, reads DTGVSQNPRHKITKRGQNVTFRCDPISEHNRLYWYRQTLGQGPEFLTYFQNEAQLEKSRLLSDRFSAERPKGSFSTLEIQRTEQGDSAMYLCASSRTGDAYNEQLFGPGTRLTVL.

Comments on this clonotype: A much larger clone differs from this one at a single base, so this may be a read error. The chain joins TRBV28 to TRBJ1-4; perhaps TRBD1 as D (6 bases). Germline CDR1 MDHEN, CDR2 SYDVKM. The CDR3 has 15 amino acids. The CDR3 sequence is CASRGSRGGNEKPFF. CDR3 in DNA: TGTGCCAGCAGAGGTTCCAGGGGCGGTAATGAAAAACCGTTTTTT.

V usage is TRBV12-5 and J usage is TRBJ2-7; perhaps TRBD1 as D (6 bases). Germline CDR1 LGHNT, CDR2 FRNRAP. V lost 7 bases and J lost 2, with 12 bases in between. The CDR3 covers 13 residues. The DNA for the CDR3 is TGTGCTAGTGCCGCGGACAGAGCCTACGAGCAGTACTTC. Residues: CASAADRAYEQYF.

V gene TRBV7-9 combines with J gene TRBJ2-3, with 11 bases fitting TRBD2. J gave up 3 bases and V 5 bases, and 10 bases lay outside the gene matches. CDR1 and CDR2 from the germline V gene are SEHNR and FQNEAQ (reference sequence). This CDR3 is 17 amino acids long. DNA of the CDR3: TGTGCCAGCAGCCCAAGAGGTACTAGCGGGAGAACAGATACGCAGTATTTT. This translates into CASSPRGTSGRTDTQYF.

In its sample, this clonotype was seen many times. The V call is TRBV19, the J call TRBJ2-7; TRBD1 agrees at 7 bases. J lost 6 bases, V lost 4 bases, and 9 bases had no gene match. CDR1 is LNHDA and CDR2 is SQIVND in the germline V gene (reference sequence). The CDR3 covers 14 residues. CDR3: CASSTRDRGFEQYF. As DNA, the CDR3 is TGTGCCAGTAGTACCCGGGACAGAGGGTTCGAGCAGTACTTC. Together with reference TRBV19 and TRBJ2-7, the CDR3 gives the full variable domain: DGGITQSPKYLFRKEGQNVTLSCEQNLNHDAMYWYRQDPGQGLRLIYYSQIVNDFQKGDIAEGYSVSREKKESFPLTVTSAQKNPTAFYLCASSTRDRGFEQYFGPGTRLTVT.

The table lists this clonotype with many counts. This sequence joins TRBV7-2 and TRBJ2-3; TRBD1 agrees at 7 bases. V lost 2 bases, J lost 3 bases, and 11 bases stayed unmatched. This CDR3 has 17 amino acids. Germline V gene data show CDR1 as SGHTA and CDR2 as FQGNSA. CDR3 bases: TGTGCCAGCAGCTTAACAAAAACAGGGGCGATAACAGATACGCAGTATTTT. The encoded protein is CASSLTKTGAITDTQYF.

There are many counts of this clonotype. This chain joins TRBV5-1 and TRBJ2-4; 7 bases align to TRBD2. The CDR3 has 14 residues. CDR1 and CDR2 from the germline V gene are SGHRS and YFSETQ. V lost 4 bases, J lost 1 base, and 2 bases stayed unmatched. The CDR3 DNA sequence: TGCGCCAGCAGCCGGGGGGTTGCCAAAAACATTCAGTACTTC. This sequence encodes CASSRGVAKNIQYF.

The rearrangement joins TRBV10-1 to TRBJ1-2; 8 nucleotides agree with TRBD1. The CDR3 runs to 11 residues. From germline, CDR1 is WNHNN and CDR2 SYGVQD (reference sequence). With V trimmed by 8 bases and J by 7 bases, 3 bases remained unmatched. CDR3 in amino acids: CASGQGRGYTF. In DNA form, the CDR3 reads TGCGCCAGCGGACAGGGCCGTGGCTACACCTTC.

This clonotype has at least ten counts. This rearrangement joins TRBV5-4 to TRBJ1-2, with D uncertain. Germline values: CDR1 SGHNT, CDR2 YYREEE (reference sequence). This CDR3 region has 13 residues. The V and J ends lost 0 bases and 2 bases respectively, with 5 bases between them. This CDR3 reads CASSLEGNYGYTF. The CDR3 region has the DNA TGTGCCAGCAGCTTGGAAGGGAACTATGGCTACACCTTC.

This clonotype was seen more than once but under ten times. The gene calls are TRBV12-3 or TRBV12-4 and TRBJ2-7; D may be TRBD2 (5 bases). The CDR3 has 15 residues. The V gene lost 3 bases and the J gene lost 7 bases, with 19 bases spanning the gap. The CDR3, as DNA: TGTGCCAGCAGTTTCGGCACTAGAGGTTTAGGAGAGCAGTACTTC. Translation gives CASSFGTRGLGEQYF.

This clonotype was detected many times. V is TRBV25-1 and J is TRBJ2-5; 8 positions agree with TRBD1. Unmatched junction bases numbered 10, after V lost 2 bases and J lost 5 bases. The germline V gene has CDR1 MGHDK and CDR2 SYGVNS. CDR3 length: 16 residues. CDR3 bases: TGTGCCAGCAGTGAAGCGTGGGCAGGGGGCAGGGAGACCCAGTACTTC. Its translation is CASSEAWAGGRETQYF.

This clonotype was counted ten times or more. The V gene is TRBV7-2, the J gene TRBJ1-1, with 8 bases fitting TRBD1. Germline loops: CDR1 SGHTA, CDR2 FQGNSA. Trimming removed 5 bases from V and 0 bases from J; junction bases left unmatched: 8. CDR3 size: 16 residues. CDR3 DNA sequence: TGTGCCAGCAGCCGAGACAGGGGTCTCTTGAACACTGAAGCTTTCTTT. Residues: CASSRDRGLLNTEAFF. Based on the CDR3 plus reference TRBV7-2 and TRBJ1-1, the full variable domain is GAGVSQSPSNKVTEKGKDVELRCDPISGHTALYWYRQSLGQGLEFLIYFQGNSAPDKSGLPSDRFSAERTGGSVSTLTIQRTQQEDSAVYLCASSRDRGLLNTEAFFGQGTRLTVV.